The table lists the clone carrying this T cell receptor beta chain with a count of one. What it recognizes is unknown. Other nucleotide sequences in the sample specify the same CDR3. This entry is derived from a study of shared clonotypes between healthy human individuals. Points from the study as a whole: Generally, naive subsets (rather than memory subsets) showed larger estimated richness. Though the depth was large, rarefaction showed that sorted-subset sequencing was incomplete.

The CDR3 consists of 14 residues. Germline CDR1 and CDR2: MNHNY and SVGAGI (reference sequence). The germline V and J ends were trimmed by 2 bases and 2 bases, with 9 bases remaining between them. Clones were sequenced by immunoSEQ multiplex PCR, and TCRdb holds only the in-frame ones, with some missing. The profile shows about 1 million clones, roughly 70% of them singletons. V is TRBV6-6 and J is TRBJ1-2; D unclear. Sample: memory CD4+ T cells sorted from blood. Subset meaning: CD45RA-negative fraction. The source is a man aged 18-30 years in good health. The CDR3 spells CASSYGGGNYGYTF. The CDR3 DNA is TGTGCCAGCAGTTACGGTGGCGGGAACTATGGCTACACCTTC.